Listed below are T cell receptor beta chains from one sample, sequenced in a study of T cell changes during pregnancy in multiple sclerosis. Generated by immunoSEQ multiplex PCR, the TCRdb table keeps only in-frame clones and is missing some. The sample has roughly 10,000 clones, 65% to 85% seen once; the top ten hold under 20%. The sequencing here drew on CD8+ T cells from peripheral blood mononuclear cells, taken in the third trimester of pregnancy. The receptor source for this set is a female donor in good health, enrolled as a control in a pregnancy study. Both conserved end residues are part of each CDR3.

>TRBV10-3
CAIRYLSENSGNTIYF
>TRBV4-3
CASSQEKGPRNYGYTF
>TRBV29-1
CSVSLAGVYEQYF
>TRBV7-9
CASSKDRGYTF
>TRBV4-1
CASSPTRGLAYEQYF
>TRBV7-3
CASSLSEREANTGELFF
>TRBV19
CASSIKGLAGGPGNEQFF
>TRBV4-3
CASSQDQLVNTEAFF
>TRBV7-9
CASSLTLLAEETQYF
>TRBV7-9
CASSWALSYEQYF
>TRBV7-9
CASSLVRQGIHEQYF
>TRBV6-4
CASSGTSTGELFF
>TRBV6-1
CASSTRGAEAFF
>TRBV20-1
CSARDNYEQYF
>TRBV30
CAWSVATGNQPQHF
>TRBV2
CASSPRQGASYEQYF
>TRBV27
CATGWSSYNEQFF
>TRBV9
CASSAGDGANVLTF
>TRBV28
CASSLLAGGNTGELFF
>TRBV5-4
CASSEYATGIYEQYF
>TRBV1
CTSSPTSRVYEQYF
>TRBV4-1
CASSQDSSGGPKLEQYF
>TRBV7-9
CASSPPGGRPFYEQYF
>TRBV13
CASSPGGLQANTEAFF
>TRBV6-1
CASSEAAGDNSPLHF
>TRBV9
CASRSTDTQYF
>TRBV9
CASSVGGNNQPQHF
>TRBV7-9
CASSAGPWTYTF
>TRBV6-4
CASSALAESTDTQYF
>TRBV4-3
CASSQDRGSGNTIYF
>TRBV2
CAKGGGYTF
>TRBV28
CASSFQNTGELFF
>TRBV9
CASSSSGTSETQYF
>TRBV5-1
CASSYGTGVYEQYF
>TRBV7-9
CASSPSGLSYNEQFF
>TRBV16
CASSQSFSGGADEQYF
>TRBV2
CASSVGRFAGANVLTF
>TRBV7-2
CASSPTSGGPSSYNEQFF
>TRBV6-5
CASSYSQYSYEQYF
>TRBV2
CASSERAGVGNIQYF
>TRBV6-6
CASYDRTSGRQETQYF
>TRBV7-3
CASSLNGAGSSYEQYF
>TRBV9
CASSAGQENTEAFF
>TRBV5-1
CASSLATDRGNEQFF
>TRBV7-9
CASSLLRTVKPATNEKLFF
>TRBV6-1
CASSESGMEADTQYF
>TRBV7-8
CASDSGFEQYF